The clone carrying this T cell receptor beta chain turned up a few times. The antigen remains undetermined. ViraFEST expansion of antigen-specific CD4+ T cells with viral peptide pools preceded sequencing. Having been cultured for 10 days, the cells underwent CD4+ T cell isolation. The participants, recipients of two vaccine doses, got either BNT162b2 or mRNA-1273. This CDR3 is built from 13 residues. Germline lookup yields CDR1 SGHTA and CDR2 FQGTGA. The V end lost 3 bases, the J end lost 4 bases, and 9 bases lay between the germline ends. Sequenced by immunoSEQ multiplex PCR; TCRdb stores in-frame clones only, minus some. Among tens of thousands of clones listed, roughly 81% were seen once. This record belongs to a study of vaccination effects on CD4 cells after COVID-19.

The sequence came from a human donor who received a COVID-19 vaccine. Some clones in this sample may be carry-over from other donors' samples. Material: CD4+ T cells from PBMCs cultured with SARS-CoV-2 spike peptides, obtained after COVID-19 vaccination. The rearrangement uses TRBV7-3 and TRBJ1-1, with D unresolved. This CDR3 reads CASSFRGGTEAFF. DNA of the CDR3: TGTGCCAGCAGCTTCCGTGGAGGCACTGAAGCTTTCTTT. The whole variable domain, remainder taken from reference TRBV7-3 and TRBJ1-1, is GAGVSQTPSNKVTEKGKYVELRCDPISGHTALYWYRQSLGQGPEFLIYFQGTGAADDSGLPNDRFFAVRPEGSVSTLKIQRTERGDSAVYLCASSFRGGTEAFFGQGTRLTVV.